These T cell receptor beta chains were read from a single sample in a study of early T cells in non-severe SARS-CoV-2 infection. TCRdb itself ran the 5' RACE reads through MiXCR, one entry per CDR3 protein. The repertoire holds 55,000 to 75,000 distinct CDR3 sequences, with 6.5% to 8.5% as singletons. Material: whole blood. Receptors were obtained from an adult who was a healthcare worker with PCR-confirmed SARS-CoV-2 infection or an uninfected control (not recorded which). Both conserved end residues are part of each CDR3. Only some rows state a clone size, as once, few, many or a class for expanded clones.

V,J,size,CDR3
TRBV5-1,TRBJ2-3,-,CASSLDGGSTDTQYF
TRBV5-1,TRBJ2-5,-,CASSLSSGIETQYF
TRBV6-6,TRBJ2-7,few,CASSYSGGYSYEQYF
TRBV6-1,TRBJ2-6,few,CASSTPELGRSGANVLTF
TRBV12-3/TRBV12-4,TRBJ1-1,-,CASSWSLATEAFF
TRBV9,TRBJ2-7,few,CASSAGTGSTYEQYF
TRBV5-4,TRBJ1-6,-,CASSLVPVIGNSPLHF
TRBV2,TRBJ2-1,many,CASSGDYNEQFF
TRBV5-1,TRBJ1-6,-,CASSLEGAKSPLHF
TRBV9,TRBJ1-1,many,CASSVGQGHTEAFF
TRBV28,TRBJ2-1,many,CASSLGMTPQNEQFF
TRBV7-2,TRBJ2-3,many,CASSSLAGRGFTDTQYF
TRBV20-1,TRBJ2-7,-,CSALSGALEQYF
TRBV12-3/TRBV12-4,TRBJ2-7,few,CASSSPRTSGTYEQYF
TRBV18,TRBJ2-1,-,CASSPQRPHNEQFF
TRBV14,TRBJ2-7,-,CASSQDKGGPYEQYF
TRBV20-1,TRBJ1-1,many,CSAQRTRQATEAFF
TRBV5-1,TRBJ2-3,few,CASSPGQGTTDTQYF
TRBV7-3,TRBJ2-1,many,CASSLSALVHEQFF
TRBV7-8,TRBJ2-7,many,CASSLTGYYEQYF
TRBV7-8,TRBJ2-7,-,CASSLGVADLTYEQYF
TRBV5-4,TRBJ2-7,-,CASSPGEPRDEQYF
TRBV20-1,TRBJ2-1,few,CSAGTGTSRYNEQFF
TRBV6-2/TRBV6-3,TRBJ1-5,many,CASRPVRTDQPQHF
TRBV27,TRBJ2-7,-,CASSLGTGETYEQYF
TRBV29-1,TRBJ1-2,-,CSVRGDTNYGYTF
TRBV7-8,TRBJ2-1,-,CASSLYLAGGPNEQFF
TRBV12-3/TRBV12-4,TRBJ2-2,-,CASSPGSSTGELFF
TRBV7-9,TRBJ2-1,few,CASSLELADNEQFF
TRBV9,TRBJ1-1,-,CASSVDRANTEAFF
TRBV11-3,TRBJ2-1,many,CASSPQAGGNNNEQFF
TRBV12-3/TRBV12-4,TRBJ2-1,-,CASSLYPASYNEQFF
TRBV29-1,TRBJ2-1,many,CSVEGGAGREQFF
TRBV20-1,TRBJ2-7,few,CSARDPGTAEQYF
TRBV12-3/TRBV12-4,TRBJ1-1,-,CASTWTGNTEAFF
TRBV12-3/TRBV12-4,TRBJ1-2,-,CASSPAPGQGYYGYTF
TRBV7-2,TRBJ2-7,-,CASSLVAGGPSEQYF
TRBV18,TRBJ1-2,many,CASSPKTLPEGYTF
TRBV7-8,TRBJ1-6,few,CASSFREGQGARSPLHF
TRBV12-3/TRBV12-4,TRBJ1-1,few,CASSLWDRGQNTEAFF
TRBV19,TRBJ1-2,many,CASSITENYGYTF
TRBV28,TRBJ2-5,many,CASSLYAVQETQYF